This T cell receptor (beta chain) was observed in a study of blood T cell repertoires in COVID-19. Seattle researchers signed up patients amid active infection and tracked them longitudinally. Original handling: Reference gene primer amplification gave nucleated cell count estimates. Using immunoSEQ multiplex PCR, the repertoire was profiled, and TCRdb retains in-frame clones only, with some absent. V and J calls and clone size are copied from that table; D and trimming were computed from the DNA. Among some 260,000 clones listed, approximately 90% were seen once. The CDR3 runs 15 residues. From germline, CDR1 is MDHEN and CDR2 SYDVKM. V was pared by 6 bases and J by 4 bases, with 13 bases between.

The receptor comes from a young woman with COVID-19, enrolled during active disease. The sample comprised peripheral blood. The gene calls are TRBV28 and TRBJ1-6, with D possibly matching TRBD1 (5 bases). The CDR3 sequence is CASRIDSSYNSPLHF. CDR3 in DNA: TGTGCCAGCAGGATAGACAGTAGTTATAATTCACCCCTCCACTTT.